This T cell receptor (beta chain) emerged from a study of T cells in Graves' hyperthyroidism and ophthalmopathy. CDR1 and CDR2 from the germline V gene are DFQATT and SNEGSKA (reference sequence). This CDR3 has 13 amino acids. The ends were cut back, 6 bases at V and 0 bases at J, with 8 bases in the middle. TCR beta CDR3 regions were amplified from RNA. Carried out on the TCR CDR3, a first-round RT-PCR used the HTBI primer set. TCRdb itself ran the multiplex PCR reads through MiXCR, one entry per CDR3 protein. The sample contains 500,000 to 600,000 distinct CDR3 sequences, approximately 48% of which appear only once. There are many counts of this clonotype.

The TCR was taken from an adult woman with Graves' disease, either hyperthyroidism or ophthalmopathy (not recorded which). The material sequenced was peripheral blood or thyroid tissue (not recorded which). The chain carries TRBV20-1 and TRBJ2-2; D is perhaps TRBD1 or TRBD2 (5 bases each). The chain's CDR3 is CSARGANTGELFF. The CDR3, as DNA: TGCAGTGCCCGGGGCGCGAACACCGGGGAGCTGTTTTTT.